These T cell receptor beta chains were read from a single sample in a study of CD8 T cells in Susac syndrome. TCRdb used MiXCR to reprocess the immunoSEQ multiplex PCR reads, holding one entry per CDR3 protein. Of about 130,000 distinct CDR3 sequences in the sample, about 93% were seen once. The sample comprised CD8+ T cells from PBMCs. The origin of the receptors is a human donor with Susac syndrome. The CDR3 runs from the conserved cysteine through the conserved F or W. Not every row has a clone size; where given, it reads once, few, many or a size class.

TRBV13	-	TRBJ1-2	14	CASSLPRGRDGYTF
TRBV6-5	-	TRBJ2-3	14	CASSYSMGGDTQYF
TRBV7-6	-	TRBJ2-5	14	CASRRSDYQETQYF
TRBV3-1	-	TRBJ2-3	18	CASSQDRGWEQGPDTQYF
TRBV11-2	-	TRBJ1-1	18	CASSRYPDREAMNTEAFF
TRBV27	-	TRBJ2-3	12	CASSFIADTQYF
TRBV30	-	TRBJ1-2	13	CAWSATGAEGYTF
TRBV7-9	-	TRBJ1-1	12	CASSARGTEAFF
TRBV3-1	-	TRBJ2-1	13	CASSLFSYNEQFF
TRBV4-3	-	TRBJ2-7	15	CASSQTRGLHYEQYF
TRBV19	-	TRBJ2-7	15	CASSTRGHRAYEQYF
TRBV12-3/TRBV12-4	-	TRBJ2-3	17	CASSPTGLGVVTDTQYF
TRBV7-9	-	TRBJ1-2	17	CASSPTRQGGGIYGYTF
TRBV14	-	TRBJ1-1	16	CASSQDDWSSRTEAFF
TRBV3-1	-	TRBJ1-2	15	CASSQGTGGIYGYTF
TRBV20-1	few	TRBJ2-6	12	CSGDPGANVLTF
TRBV10-3	-	TRBJ2-7	12	CAIRDSAYEQYF
TRBV29-1	few	TRBJ1-2	12	CSGGQSSYGYTF
TRBV28	-	TRBJ1-1	17	CASTPTGQGWRGTEAFF
TRBV28	-	TRBJ1-5	12	CASSFPNQPQHF
TRBV6-2/TRBV6-3	-	TRBJ2-7	15	CASRHRLVQSYEQYF
TRBV6-2/TRBV6-3	-	TRBJ2-3	15	CASSQAGRSTDTQYF
TRBV20-1	-	TRBJ2-7	14	CSARGPAGMDEQYF
TRBV29-1	-	TRBJ2-1	12	CSVEDVGNEQFF
TRBV28	few	TRBJ1-2	15	CASSSLTSVNYGYTF
TRBV9	-	TRBJ2-7	13	CASSATATYEQYF
TRBV13	-	TRBJ1-3	16	CASSRLRLREGGTIYF
TRBV2	once	TRBJ2-1	14	CAIPSVPGRHEQFF
TRBV7-2	few	TRBJ1-5	15	CASSLGPRGNQPQHF
TRBV7-6	-	TRBJ1-1	13	CASSLGINTEAFF
TRBV2	-	TRBJ2-7	11	CASSRSYEQYF
TRBV30	-	TRBJ1-5	14	CAWGPETGNQPQHF
TRBV6-4	-	TRBJ2-2	14	CASSEQGLTGELFF
TRBV30	-	TRBJ1-5	15	CAWTPGQGLNQPQHF
TRBV9	-	TRBJ1-2	13	CASAPSPTSGYTF
TRBV6-4	once	TRBJ2-2	13	CASQTGDTGELFF
TRBV19	-	TRBJ2-1	13	CASSLPWDNEQFF
TRBV9	-	TRBJ2-1	16	CASTPTWTKPYNEQFF
TRBV7-8	once	TRBJ1-6	15	CASSLEGQGSSPLHF
TRBV29-1	-	TRBJ1-2	14	CSVHVFGSNYGYTF
TRBV5-6	-	TRBJ2-2	11	CASRDTGELFF
TRBV30	-	TRBJ2-7	12	CAWSLNPYEQYF
TRBV4-1	-	TRBJ2-7	16	CASSQVYRGQAYEQYF
TRBV12-3/TRBV12-4	-	TRBJ2-3	16	CASRRTGGHSTDTQYF
TRBV4-1	-	TRBJ1-5	22	CASSQEPGGFVGGGLSNQPQHF